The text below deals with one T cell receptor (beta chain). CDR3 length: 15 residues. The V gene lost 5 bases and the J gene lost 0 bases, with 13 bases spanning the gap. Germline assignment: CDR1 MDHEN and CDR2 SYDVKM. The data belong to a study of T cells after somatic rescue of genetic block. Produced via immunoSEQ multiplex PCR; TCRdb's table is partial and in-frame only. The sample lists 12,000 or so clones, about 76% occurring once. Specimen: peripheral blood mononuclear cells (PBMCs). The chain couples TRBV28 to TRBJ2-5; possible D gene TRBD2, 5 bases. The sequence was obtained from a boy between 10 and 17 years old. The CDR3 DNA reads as TGTGCCAGCAGTCCAATAGCGCCCTACCAAGAGACCCAGTACTTC. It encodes CASSPIAPYQETQYF. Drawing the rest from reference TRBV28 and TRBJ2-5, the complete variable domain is DVKVTQSSRYLVKRTGEKVFLECVQDMDHENMFWYRQDPGLGLRLIYFSYDVKMKEKGDIPEGYSVSREKKERFSLILESASTNQTSMYLCASSPIAPYQETQYFGPGTRLLVL.